Listed below are T cell receptor beta chains from one sample, sequenced in a study of Graves' ophthalmopathy and Graves' hyperthyroidism. From the multiplex PCR reads, TCRdb called clonotypes with MiXCR, one entry per CDR3 protein. The sample carries over 200,000 distinct CDR3 sequences, roughly 29% recorded once. Material for sequencing was peripheral blood. These receptor sequences come from a man aged 50-59 years with Graves' ophthalmopathy. Each CDR3 is given with its conserved first and last residue. The D gene is left open where the match is weak. The size of a clone is reported for some rows only, either as once, few or many, or as a class for expanded clones.

J,length,size,D,V,CDR3,DNA
TRBJ2-2,15,.,TRBD2,TRBV6-2/TRBV6-3,CASTPAGGNTGELFF,TGTGCCAGCACGCCAGCGGGAGGAAACACCGGGGAGCTGTTTTTT
TRBJ2-7,17,many,TRBD2,TRBV5-1,CASSPGLAGGPAHEQYF,TGCGCCAGCAGCCCGGGACTAGCGGGAGGGCCCGCCCACGAGCAGTACTTC
TRBJ1-2,15,many,TRBD1,TRBV6-2/TRBV6-3,CASSTGTGAFYGYTF,TGTGCCAGCAGTACCGGGACAGGTGCCTTCTATGGCTACACCTTC
TRBJ1-2,14,many,.,TRBV28,CASSPLNVDYGYTF,TGTGCCAGCAGTCCTTTGAACGTTGACTATGGCTACACCTTC
TRBJ1-2,14,.,TRBD1,TRBV6-2/TRBV6-3,CASSHSDRSYGYTF,TGTGCCAGCAGTCACTCGGACAGGAGCTATGGCTACACCTTC
TRBJ2-7,15,.,TRBD1,TRBV12-3/TRBV12-4,CASSFLRTGQYEQYF,TGTGCCAGCAGTTTCCTCCGGACAGGGCAATATGAGCAGTACTTC
TRBJ2-5,14,many,.,TRBV7-2,CASSYSGGEETQYF,TGTGCCAGCAGCTATTCCGGGGGCGAAGAGACCCAGTACTTC
TRBJ2-1,16,.,.,TRBV3-1,CASSHGFPSSSNEQFF,TGTGCCAGCAGCCACGGCTTCCCTAGCTCGTCCAATGAGCAGTTCTTC
TRBJ1-2,13,many,.,TRBV2,CASSGQINYGYTF,TGTGCCAGCAGTGGACAGATTAACTATGGCTACACCTTC
TRBJ1-2,13,many,.,TRBV7-2,CASSLERVYGYTF,TGTGCCAGCAGCTTAGAACGCGTCTATGGCTACACCTTC
TRBJ2-5,15,many,.,TRBV6-2/TRBV6-3,CASSLGLLDQETQYF,TGTGCCAGCAGTTTGGGGCTACTCGACCAAGAGACCCAGTACTTC
TRBJ1-3,14,.,.,TRBV7-2,CASSLALRPGTIYF,TGTGCCAGCAGCTTAGCGCTGCGGCCGGGCACCATATATTTT
TRBJ2-7,14,many,.,TRBV29-1,CSVGGMGRPYEQYF,TGCAGCGTTGGGGGGATGGGGCGTCCCTACGAGCAGTACTTC
TRBJ2-5,15,.,.,TRBV20-1,CSATSGVGTQETQYF,TGCAGTGCTACCTCAGGGGTAGGGACTCAAGAGACCCAGTACTTC
TRBJ1-1,16,many,TRBD1,TRBV25-1,CANIPGQGKRGTEAFF,TGTGCCAACATACCGGGACAGGGAAAACGAGGCACTGAAGCTTTCTTT
TRBJ1-5,13,many,.,TRBV2,CASKTDSNQPQHF,TGTGCCAGCAAAACAGATAGCAATCAGCCCCAGCATTTT
TRBJ1-6,16,many,.,TRBV12-3/TRBV12-4,CASSPSLSSYNSPLHF,TGTGCCAGCAGTCCTTCCTTGAGCTCCTATAATTCACCCCTCCACTTT
TRBJ1-5,15,many,.,TRBV11-2,CASSLSGRGNQPQHF,TGTGCCAGCAGCCTCTCGGGGCGCGGCAATCAGCCCCAGCATTTT
TRBJ2-7,14,.,.,TRBV6-5,CASSYTGGATEQYF,TGTGCCAGCAGTTACACTGGGGGCGCGACCGAGCAGTACTTC
TRBJ1-6,12,few,.,TRBV28,CASSSSPSPLHF,TGTGCCAGCAGTTCCTCCCCCTCACCCCTCCACTTT
TRBJ2-7,14,.,.,TRBV6-2/TRBV6-3,CASNTRRGGHEQYF,TGTGCCAGCAACACGAGGCGTGGGGGGCACGAGCAGTACTTC
TRBJ1-2,16,many,TRBD1,TRBV2,CASSGSTGGAKDGYTF,TGTGCCAGCAGTGGTTCGACAGGGGGCGCGAAGGATGGCTACACCTTC
TRBJ2-5,13,many,.,TRBV11-2,CASSYQVKETQYF,TGTGCCAGCAGCTATCAGGTTAAAGAGACCCAGTACTTC
TRBJ2-5,17,many,TRBD2,TRBV12-3/TRBV12-4,CASSASGRAKSRETQYF,TGTGCCAGCAGTGCTAGCGGGAGGGCCAAGAGCAGAGAGACCCAGTACTTC
TRBJ2-7,15,many,TRBD2,TRBV9,CASSVTSGASYEQYF,TGTGCCAGCAGCGTCACTAGCGGGGCTTCCTACGAGCAGTACTTC
TRBJ1-5,15,many,.,TRBV6-5,CASSYSLGRNQPQHF,TGTGCCAGCAGTTACTCGTTGGGACGCAATCAGCCCCAGCATTTT
TRBJ2-2,18,many,.,TRBV6-2/TRBV6-3,CASSHRLRGVGNTGELFF,TGTGCCAGCAGCCATCGGCTAAGGGGAGTTGGGAACACCGGGGAGCTGTTTTTT
TRBJ1-5,14,many,.,TRBV20-1,CSATGSSGNQPQHF,TGCAGTGCTACGGGCTCCAGCGGAAATCAGCCCCAGCATTTT
TRBJ2-5,13,.,.,TRBV7-2,CASSVLARETQYF,TGTGCCAGCAGCGTACTAGCCCGGGAGACCCAGTACTTC
TRBJ2-5,12,many,.,TRBV20-1,CSAYSQEETQYF,TGCAGTGCTTACTCCCAGGAGGAGACCCAGTACTTC
TRBJ2-2,14,many,.,TRBV29-1,CSVGSLGRTGELFF,TGCAGCGTTGGCTCTCTCGGTCGGACCGGGGAGCTGTTTTTT
TRBJ2-5,14,many,.,TRBV3-1,CASSSTLREETQYF,TGTGCCAGCAGCAGCACCCTTAGGGAAGAGACCCAGTACTTC
TRBJ2-7,15,many,TRBD2,TRBV6-5,CASRIRGRGSYEQYF,TGTGCCAGCAGGATCCGGGGGAGGGGCTCCTACGAGCAGTACTTC
TRBJ2-7,14,.,TRBD1,TRBV7-2,CASSSRNRGAEQYF,TGTGCCAGCAGCTCCCGTAACAGGGGTGCCGAGCAGTACTTC
TRBJ2-7,15,.,TRBD2,TRBV20-1,CSARDPRAGGYEQYF,TGCAGTGCTAGAGATCCTAGGGCGGGAGGGTACGAGCAGTACTTC
TRBJ1-1,16,many,.,TRBV28,CASSLAGNGVNTEAFF,TGTGCCAGCAGTCTTGCAGGGAATGGGGTGAACACTGAAGCTTTCTTT
TRBJ2-5,14,many,TRBD2,TRBV9,CASSVGDYRETQYF,TGTGCCAGCAGCGTAGGGGACTATCGAGAGACCCAGTACTTC
TRBJ2-2,15,many,TRBD1,TRBV4-2,CASSQGTGSTGELFF,TGTGCCAGCAGCCAAGGGACAGGGAGCACCGGGGAGCTGTTTTTT
TRBJ1-1,14,many,TRBD1,TRBV19,CASSVRDRNTEAFF,TGTGCCAGTAGTGTCCGGGACAGGAACACTGAAGCTTTCTTT